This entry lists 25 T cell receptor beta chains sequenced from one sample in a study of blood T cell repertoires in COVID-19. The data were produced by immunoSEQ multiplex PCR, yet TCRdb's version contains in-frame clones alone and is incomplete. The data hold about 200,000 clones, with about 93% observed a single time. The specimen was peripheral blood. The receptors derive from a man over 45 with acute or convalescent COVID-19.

CDR3: CASSRGGLTSGGPNYGYTF. DNA for the CDR3: TGTGCCAGCAGTAGGGGAGGGCTGACTTCCGGAGGGCCTAACTATGGCTACACCTTC. This chain uses TRBV27 with TRBJ1-2; possibly TRBD1 for D (5 bases). This CDR3 region has 19 residues. Germline values: CDR1 MNHEY, CDR2 SMNVEV (reference sequence). V was pared by 5 bases and J by 0 bases, with 25 bases between.

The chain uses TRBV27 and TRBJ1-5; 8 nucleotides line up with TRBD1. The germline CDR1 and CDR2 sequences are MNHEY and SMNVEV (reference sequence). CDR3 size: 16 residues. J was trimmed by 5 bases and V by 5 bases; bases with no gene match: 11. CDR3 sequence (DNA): TGTGCCAGCAGTCCCACCCCAGGGGGCACCGATCAGCCCCAGCATTTT. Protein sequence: CASSPTPGGTDQPQHF.

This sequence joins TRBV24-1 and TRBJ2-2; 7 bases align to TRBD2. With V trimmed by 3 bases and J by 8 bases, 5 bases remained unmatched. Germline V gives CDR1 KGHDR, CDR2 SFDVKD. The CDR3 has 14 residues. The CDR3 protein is CATSDPTSAGELFF. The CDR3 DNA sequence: TGTGCCACCAGTGATCCAACTAGCGCAGGGGAGCTGTTTTTT.

The CDR3 region is CASSSHLSSGSPGELFF. CDR3 bases: TGTGCCAGCAGCTCCCATTTGTCTAGCGGGAGTCCCGGGGAGCTGTTTTTT. This chain uses TRBV7-9 with TRBJ2-2, with 10 bases aligning to TRBD2. V lost 4 bases to trimming and J lost 6 bases; unmatched junction nucleotides: 11. The CDR3 covers 17 residues. Germline CDR1 and CDR2: SEHNR and FQNEAQ (reference sequence).

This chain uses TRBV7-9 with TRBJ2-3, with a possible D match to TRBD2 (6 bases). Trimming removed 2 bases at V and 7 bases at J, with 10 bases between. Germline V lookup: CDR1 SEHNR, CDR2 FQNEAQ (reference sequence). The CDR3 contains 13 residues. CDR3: CASSLWGENTQYF. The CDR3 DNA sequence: TGTGCCAGCAGCTTATGGGGGGAGAATACGCAGTATTTT.

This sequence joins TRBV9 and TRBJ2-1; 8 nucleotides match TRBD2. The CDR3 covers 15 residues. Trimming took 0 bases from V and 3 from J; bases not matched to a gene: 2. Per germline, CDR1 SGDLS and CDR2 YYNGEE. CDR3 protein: CASSVAGGNYNEQFF. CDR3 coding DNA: TGTGCCAGCAGCGTAGCGGGGGGGAACTACAATGAGCAGTTCTTC. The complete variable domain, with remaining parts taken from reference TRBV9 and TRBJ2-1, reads DSGVTQTPKHLITATGQRVTLRCSPRSGDLSVYWYQQSLDQGLQFLIQYYNGEERAKGNILERFSAQQFPDLHSELNLSSLELGDSALYFCASSVAGGNYNEQFFGPGTRLTVL.

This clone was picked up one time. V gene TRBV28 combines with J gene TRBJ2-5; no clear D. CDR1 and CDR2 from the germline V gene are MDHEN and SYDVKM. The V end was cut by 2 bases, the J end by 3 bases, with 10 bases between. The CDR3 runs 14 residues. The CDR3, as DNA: TGTGCCAGCAGTTTAGTGTCAGATAAAGAGACCCAGTACTTC. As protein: CASSLVSDKETQYF.

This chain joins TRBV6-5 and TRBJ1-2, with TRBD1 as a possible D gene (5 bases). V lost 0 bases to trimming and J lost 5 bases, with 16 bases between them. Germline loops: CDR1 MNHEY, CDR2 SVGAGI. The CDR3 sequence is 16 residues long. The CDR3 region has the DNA TGTGCCAGCAGTTACTCCGGCGGGGGAGCGCTATATGGCTACACCTTC. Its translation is CASSYSGGGALYGYTF.

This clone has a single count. The CDR3 DNA reads as TGTGCCAGCAGTCCTTCTGGAAACACCATATATTTT. Translating it yields CASSPSGNTIYF. The chain recombines TRBV6-6 with TRBJ1-3; D gene ambiguous. The V end was cut by 5 bases, the J end by 1 base, with 3 bases between. CDR1 is MNHNY, CDR2 SVGAGI, per germline (reference sequence). This CDR3 spans 12 amino acids.

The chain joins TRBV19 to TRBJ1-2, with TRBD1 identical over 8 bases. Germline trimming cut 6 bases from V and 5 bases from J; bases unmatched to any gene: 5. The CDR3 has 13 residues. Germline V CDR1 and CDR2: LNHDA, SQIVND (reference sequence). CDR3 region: CASRDTGGYGYTF. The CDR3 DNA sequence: TGTGCCAGTAGAGACACAGGGGGATATGGCTACACCTTC.

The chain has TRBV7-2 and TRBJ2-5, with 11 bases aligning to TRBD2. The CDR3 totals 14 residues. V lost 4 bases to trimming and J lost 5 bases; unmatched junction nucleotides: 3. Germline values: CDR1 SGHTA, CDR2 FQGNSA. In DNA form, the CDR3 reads TGTGCCAGCAGCTCCTCTAGCGGGGGGGAGACCCAGTACTTC. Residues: CASSSSSGGETQYF. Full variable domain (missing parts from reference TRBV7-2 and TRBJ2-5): GAGVSQSPSNKVTEKGKDVELRCDPISGHTALYWYRQSLGQGLEFLIYFQGNSAPDKSGLPSDRFSAERTGGSVSTLTIQRTQQEDSAVYLCASSSSSGGETQYFGPGTRLLVL.

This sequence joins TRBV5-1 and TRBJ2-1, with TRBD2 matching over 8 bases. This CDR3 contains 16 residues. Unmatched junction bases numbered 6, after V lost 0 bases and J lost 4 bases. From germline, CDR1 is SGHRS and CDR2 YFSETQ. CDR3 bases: TGCGCCAGCAGCTTGGCTGGTAGCGGGACTTACAATGAGCAGTTCTTC. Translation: CASSLAGSGTYNEQFF.

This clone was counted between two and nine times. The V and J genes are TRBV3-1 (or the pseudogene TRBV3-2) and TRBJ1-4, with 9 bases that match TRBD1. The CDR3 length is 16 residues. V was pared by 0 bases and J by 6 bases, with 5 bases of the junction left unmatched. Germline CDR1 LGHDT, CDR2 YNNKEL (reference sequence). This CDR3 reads CASSQDWRQGDEKLFF. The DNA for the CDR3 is TGTGCCAGCAGCCAAGATTGGCGACAGGGGGATGAAAAACTGTTTTTT.

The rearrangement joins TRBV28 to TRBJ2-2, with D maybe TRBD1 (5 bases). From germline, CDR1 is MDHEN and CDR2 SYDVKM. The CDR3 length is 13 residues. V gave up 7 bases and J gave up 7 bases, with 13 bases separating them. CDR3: CASIDSSYGELFF. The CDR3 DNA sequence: TGTGCCAGCATAGACAGTTCCTACGGGGAGCTGTTTTTT.

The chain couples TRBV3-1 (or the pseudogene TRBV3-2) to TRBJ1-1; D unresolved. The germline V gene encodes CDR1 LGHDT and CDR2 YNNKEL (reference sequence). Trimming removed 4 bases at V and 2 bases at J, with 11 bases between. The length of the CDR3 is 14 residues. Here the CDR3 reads CASSPSELNTEAFF. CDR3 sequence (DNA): TGTGCCAGCAGCCCCTCGGAGCTAAACACTGAAGCTTTCTTT.

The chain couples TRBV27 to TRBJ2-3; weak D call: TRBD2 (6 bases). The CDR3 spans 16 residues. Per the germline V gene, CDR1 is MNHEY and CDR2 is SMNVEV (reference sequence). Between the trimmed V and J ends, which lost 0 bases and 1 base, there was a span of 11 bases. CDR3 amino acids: CASSLSAGTGTDTQYF. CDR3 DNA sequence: TGTGCCAGCAGTTTATCTGCCGGGACTGGCACAGATACGCAGTATTTT.

CDR3 coding DNA: TGTGCCAGCAGTGAGTTGGACGGTGCCGGGGACACCGGGGAGCTGTTTTTT. This sequence encodes CASSELDGAGDTGELFF. This chain links TRBV2 with TRBJ2-2; possible D gene TRBD2, 5 bases. Per the germline V gene, CDR1 is SNHLY and CDR2 is FYNNEI. The CDR3 has 17 residues. V shed 3 bases and J shed 3 bases, with 17 bases lying between them.

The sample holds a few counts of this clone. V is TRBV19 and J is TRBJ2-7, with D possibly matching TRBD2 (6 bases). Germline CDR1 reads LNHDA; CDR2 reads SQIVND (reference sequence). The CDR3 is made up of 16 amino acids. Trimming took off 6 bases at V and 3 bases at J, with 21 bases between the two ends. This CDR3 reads CASSPGRGQLVYEQYF. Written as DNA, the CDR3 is TGTGCCAGTAGCCCCGGGAGAGGGCAGTTAGTCTACGAGCAGTACTTC.

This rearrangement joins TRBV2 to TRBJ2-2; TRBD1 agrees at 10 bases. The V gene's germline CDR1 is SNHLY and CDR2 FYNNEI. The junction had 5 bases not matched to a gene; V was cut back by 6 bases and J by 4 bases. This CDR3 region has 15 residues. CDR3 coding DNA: TGTGCCAGCAGGGCCGGGACAGGGGTCACCGGGGAGCTGTTTTTT. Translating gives CASRAGTGVTGELFF.

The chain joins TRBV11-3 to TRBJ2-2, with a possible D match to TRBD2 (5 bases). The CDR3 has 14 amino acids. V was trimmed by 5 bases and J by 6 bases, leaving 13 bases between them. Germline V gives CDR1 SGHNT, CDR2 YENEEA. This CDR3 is CASSPYLGAGELFF. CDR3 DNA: TGTGCCAGCAGCCCGTATTTGGGAGCCGGGGAGCTGTTTTTT.

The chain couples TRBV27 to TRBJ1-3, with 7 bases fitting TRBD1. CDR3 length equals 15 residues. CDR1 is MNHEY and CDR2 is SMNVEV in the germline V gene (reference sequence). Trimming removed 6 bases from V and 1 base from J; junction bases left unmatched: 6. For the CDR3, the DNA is TGTGCCAGCAGGGACAGACAGGGTTCTGGAAACACCATATATTTT. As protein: CASRDRQGSGNTIYF.

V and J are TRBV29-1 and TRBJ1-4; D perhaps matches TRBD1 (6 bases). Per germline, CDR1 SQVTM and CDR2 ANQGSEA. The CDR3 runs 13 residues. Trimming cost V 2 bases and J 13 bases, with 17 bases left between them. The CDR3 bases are TGCAGCGTTGAATACAGGGCACCCCTAGGACTGTTTTTT. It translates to CSVEYRAPLGLFF.

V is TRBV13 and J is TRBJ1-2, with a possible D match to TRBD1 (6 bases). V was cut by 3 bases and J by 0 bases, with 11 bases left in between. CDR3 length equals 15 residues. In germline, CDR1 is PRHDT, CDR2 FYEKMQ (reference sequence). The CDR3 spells CASSFGTNTNYGYTF. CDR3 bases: TGTGCCAGCAGCTTTGGGACAAATACTAACTATGGCTACACCTTC. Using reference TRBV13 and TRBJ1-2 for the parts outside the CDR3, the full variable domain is AAGVIQSPRHLIKEKRETATLKCYPIPRHDTVYWYQQGPGQDPQFLISFYEKMQSDKGSIPDRFSAQQFSDYHSELNMSSLELGDSALYFCASSFGTNTNYGYTFGSGTRLTVV.

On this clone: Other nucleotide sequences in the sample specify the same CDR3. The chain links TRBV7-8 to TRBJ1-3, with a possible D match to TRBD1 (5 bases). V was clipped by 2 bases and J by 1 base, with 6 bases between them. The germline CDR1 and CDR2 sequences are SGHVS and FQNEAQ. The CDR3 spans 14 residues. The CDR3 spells CASSLSGSGNTIYF. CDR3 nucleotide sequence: TGTGCCAGCAGCTTATCAGGGTCTGGAAACACCATATATTTT. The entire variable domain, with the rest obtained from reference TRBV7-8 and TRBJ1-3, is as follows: GAGVSQSPRYKVAKRGQDVALRCDPISGHVSLFWYQQALGQGPEFLTYFQNEAQLDKSGLPSDRFFAERPEGSVSTLKIQRTQQEDSAVYLCASSLSGSGNTIYFGEGSWLTVV.

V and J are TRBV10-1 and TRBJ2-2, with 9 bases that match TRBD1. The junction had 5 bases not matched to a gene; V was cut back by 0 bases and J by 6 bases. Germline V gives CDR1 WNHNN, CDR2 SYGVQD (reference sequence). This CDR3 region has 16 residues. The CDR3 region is CASSESGTGSAGELFF. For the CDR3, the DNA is TGCGCCAGCAGTGAGTCCGGGACAGGGTCGGCCGGGGAGCTGTTTTTT.